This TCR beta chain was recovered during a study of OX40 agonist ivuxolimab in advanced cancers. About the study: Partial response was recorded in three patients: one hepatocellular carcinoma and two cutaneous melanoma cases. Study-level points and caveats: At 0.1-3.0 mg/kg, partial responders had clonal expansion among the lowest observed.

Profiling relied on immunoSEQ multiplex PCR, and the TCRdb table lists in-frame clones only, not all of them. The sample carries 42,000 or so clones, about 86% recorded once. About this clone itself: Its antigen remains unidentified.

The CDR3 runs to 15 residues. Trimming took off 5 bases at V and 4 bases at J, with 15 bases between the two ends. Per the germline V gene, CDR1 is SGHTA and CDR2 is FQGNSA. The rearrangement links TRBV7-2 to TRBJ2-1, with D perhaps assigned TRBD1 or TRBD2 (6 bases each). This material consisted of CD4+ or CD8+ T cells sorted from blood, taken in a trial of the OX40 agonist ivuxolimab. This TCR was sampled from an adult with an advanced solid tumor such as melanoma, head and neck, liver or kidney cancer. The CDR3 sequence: CASSKWGAGYNEQFF. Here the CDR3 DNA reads TGTGCCAGCAGCAAATGGGGGGCCGGGTACAATGAGCAGTTCTTC.